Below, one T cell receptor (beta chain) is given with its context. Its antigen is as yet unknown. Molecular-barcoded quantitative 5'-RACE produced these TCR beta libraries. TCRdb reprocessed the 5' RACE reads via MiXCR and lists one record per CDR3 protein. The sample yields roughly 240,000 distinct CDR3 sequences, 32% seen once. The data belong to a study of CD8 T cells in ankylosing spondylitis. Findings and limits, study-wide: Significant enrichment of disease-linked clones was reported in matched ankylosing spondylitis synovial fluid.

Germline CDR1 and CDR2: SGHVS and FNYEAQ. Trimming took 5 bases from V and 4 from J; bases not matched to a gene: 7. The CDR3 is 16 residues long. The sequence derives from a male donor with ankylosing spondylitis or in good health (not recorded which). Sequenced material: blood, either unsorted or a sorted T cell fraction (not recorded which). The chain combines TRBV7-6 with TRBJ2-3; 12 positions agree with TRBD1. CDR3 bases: TGTGCCAGCAGCCCCGGGACAGGGGGCGGCTCAGATACGCAGTATTTT. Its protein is CASSPGTGGGSDTQYF.